These T cell receptor beta chains were read from a single sample in a study of CD8+ T cells in alopecia areata. Sequencing was performed with immunoSEQ multiplex PCR; in TCRdb, only in-frame clones are kept and a portion is missing. This table holds 150,000 to 200,000 clones, about 55% found once. The material was CD8+ T cells sorted from blood, obtained at week 24, from a patient treated with tofacitinib. Receptors originate from a human donor with alopecia areata. Each CDR3 is given with its conserved first and last residue. The order of the fields is J gene, V gene, clone size, D gene, CDR3 protein, CDR3 DNA. A D gene is named only where the DNA matches it firmly. Clone size is stated in some rows and not others, as once, few, many or a class when expanded.

J: TRBJ1-1; V: TRBV29-1; size: few; D: TRBD1; CDR3: CSVAPTGAPEAFF; DNA: TGCAGCGTTGCCCCCACAGGGGCCCCTGAAGCTTTCTTT
J: TRBJ2-3; V: TRBV19; size: few; D: TRBD1; CDR3: CASSIAGTGADTQYF; DNA: TGTGCCAGTAGTATAGCTGGGACAGGGGCAGATACGCAGTATTTT
J: TRBJ2-7; V: TRBV7-8; size: NA; D: TRBD2; CDR3: CASSTTSGAARNEQYF; DNA: TGTGCCAGCAGCACGACTAGCGGGGCGGCGAGGAACGAGCAGTACTTC
J: TRBJ2-7; V: TRBV7-6; size: NA; D: NA; CDR3: CASSDLYEQYF; DNA: TGTGCCAGCAGCGATCTCTACGAGCAGTACTTC
J: TRBJ2-5; V: TRBV19; size: few; D: TRBD1; CDR3: CASSISSGGTRETQYF; DNA: TGTGCCAGTAGTATCTCCTCAGGGGGTACGCGAGAGACCCAGTACTTC
J: TRBJ1-1; V: TRBV7-9; size: NA; D: NA; CDR3: CASSLDLNTEAFF; DNA: TGTGCCAGCAGCTTAGACCTTAACACTGAAGCTTTCTTT
J: TRBJ2-2; V: TRBV4-3; size: NA; D: NA; CDR3: CASSQDKGNTGELFF; DNA: TGCGCCAGCAGCCAAGACAAGGGGAACACCGGGGAGCTGTTTTTT
J: TRBJ1-1; V: TRBV4-3; size: few; D: NA; CDR3: CASSQGLPEDTEAFF; DNA: TGCGCCAGCAGCCAAGGATTACCCGAGGACACTGAAGCTTTCTTT
J: TRBJ1-6; V: TRBV6-1; size: few; D: TRBD1; CDR3: CASSEYRMGGQGHSPLHF; DNA: TGTGCCAGCAGTGAATACCGTATGGGGGGACAGGGCCACTCACCCCTCCACTTT
J: TRBJ2-2; V: TRBV6-6; size: NA; D: NA; CDR3: CASSSGGELFF; DNA: TGTGCCAGCAGTTCCGGCGGGGAGCTGTTTTTT
J: TRBJ2-3; V: TRBV29-1; size: few; D: TRBD1; CDR3: CSVGGQGTDTQYF; DNA: TGCAGCGTTGGCGGACAGGGCACAGATACGCAGTATTTT
J: TRBJ2-3; V: TRBV2; size: NA; D: TRBD1; CDR3: CASRGDRQDTQYF; DNA: TGTGCCAGCAGGGGGGACAGACAGGATACGCAGTATTTT
J: TRBJ1-5; V: TRBV30; size: few; D: NA; CDR3: CAWSVRGEGNQPQHF; DNA: TGTGCCTGGAGTGTACGAGGGGAGGGCAATCAGCCCCAGCATTTT
J: TRBJ1-1; V: TRBV6-5; size: NA; D: NA; CDR3: CASSESLEGLEAFF; DNA: TGTGCCAGCAGTGAATCATTGGAAGGACTTGAAGCTTTCTTT
J: TRBJ1-4; V: TRBV7-9; size: NA; D: NA; CDR3: CASSEGNEKLFF; DNA: TGTGCCAGCAGCGAGGGGAATGAAAAACTGTTTTTT
J: TRBJ1-5; V: TRBV23-1; size: NA; D: NA; CDR3: CASSQSSGGGNNQPQHF; DNA: TGCGCCAGCAGTCAATCGTCGGGGGGCGGGAACAATCAGCCCCAGCATTTT
J: TRBJ2-7; V: TRBV30; size: NA; D: NA; CDR3: CAGGLGPTYEQYF; DNA: TGTGCCGGGGGCTTAGGACCGACCTACGAGCAGTACTTC
J: TRBJ1-5; V: TRBV25-1; size: NA; D: NA; CDR3: CASGANQPQHF; DNA: TGTGCCAGTGGGGCCAATCAGCCCCAGCATTTT
J: TRBJ2-7; V: TRBV11-2; size: few; D: NA; CDR3: CASSLGSYEQYF; DNA: TGTGCCAGCAGCTTGGGATCCTACGAGCAGTACTTC
J: TRBJ2-7; V: TRBV9; size: NA; D: NA; CDR3: CASSVGLGYEQYF; DNA: TGTGCCAGCAGCGTAGGTCTCGGCTACGAGCAGTACTTC